This is a list of T cell receptor beta chains from one sample in a study of shared clonotypes between healthy human individuals. Some clones are missing from TCRdb's copy, which holds only in-frame ones; the method was immunoSEQ multiplex PCR. The table has about 980,000 clones, around three quarters seen once. Sequenced material: memory CD4+ T cells sorted from blood. The receptors derive from a man between 18 and 29 years old in good health. Each CDR3 is given with its conserved first and last residue. D genes are given only for firm matches. For some rows the clone size is stated as once, few or many, or as a class when expanded; others skip it.

TRBV18,TRBJ1-2,.,.,TGTGCCAGCTCCGACGGGTATGGCTACACCTTC,CASSDGYGYTF
TRBV5-1,TRBJ2-1,TRBD2,.,TGCGCCAGCAGCTTGGAGGGACTAGCGGGAGGAGAGCAGTTCTTC,CASSLEGLAGGEQFF
TRBV30,TRBJ1-4,.,.,TGTGCCTGGAGTGGGGGAGGCAGGGCAAATGAAAAACTGTTTTTT,CAWSGGGRANEKLFF
TRBV6-1,TRBJ2-3,.,.,TGTGCCAGCAGTGAGGGATTTCCGGGACGGAGCACAGATACGCAGTATTTT,CASSEGFPGRSTDTQYF
TRBV29-1,TRBJ2-1,.,.,TGCAGCGTTGAAAGGGTGGGCAGGGACAATGAGCAGTTCTTC,CSVERVGRDNEQFF
TRBV7-9,TRBJ2-3,TRBD1,.,TGTGCCAGCAGCATCACCGGGACAGGGCAAGATACGCAGTATTTT,CASSITGTGQDTQYF
TRBV2,TRBJ1-6,.,.,TGTGCCAGCAAGTCCCAGGTAGATTCACCCCTCCACTTT,CASKSQVDSPLHF
TRBV4-1,TRBJ2-3,TRBD1,.,TGCGCCAGCAGCCGGGGGACAGGGAATGGGGGAGATACGCAGTATTTT,CASSRGTGNGGDTQYF
TRBV5-1,TRBJ2-1,.,once,TGCGCCAGCAGCTGGGCTTCTATGGGTGAGCAGTTCTTC,CASSWASMGEQFF
TRBV15,TRBJ2-7,.,many,TGTGCCACCAGCAGAGATACGGCGGGCTCCTACGAGCAGTACTTC,CATSRDTAGSYEQYF
TRBV6-6,TRBJ1-6,.,once,TGTGCCAGCAGTTACGGGGGGACTTATTCACCCCTCCACTTT,CASSYGGTYSPLHF
TRBV25-1,TRBJ1-1,.,few,TGTGCCAGCAGTGAATTCAGAGAGGGCCGGGAGGGTTTCTTT,CASSEFREGREGFF
TRBV6-1,TRBJ1-5,.,few,TGTGCCAGCAGTGAGGACCGGGCCCAGCATTTT,CASSEDRAQHF
TRBV2,TRBJ2-1,TRBD2,.,TGTGCCAGCAGTCTTAGCGGGAATGAGCAGTTCTTC,CASSLSGNEQFF
TRBV18,TRBJ1-6,.,.,TGTGCCAGCTCAGACAGCCCCTATAATTCACCCCTCCACTTT,CASSDSPYNSPLHF
TRBV30,TRBJ2-3,.,.,TGTGCCTGGACTTCGGGGATCGCGGGCACAGATACGCAGTATTTT,CAWTSGIAGTDTQYF
TRBV5-1,TRBJ2-7,TRBD1,.,TGCGCCAGCAGCTTAGGACAGGTCTACGAGCAGTACTTC,CASSLGQVYEQYF
TRBV18,TRBJ1-3,.,once,TGTGCCAGCTCAGGGTCCATTTCTGGAAACACCATATATTTT,CASSGSISGNTIYF
TRBV7-8,TRBJ2-5,TRBD2,once,TGTGCCAGCAGCCCACGACTAGCGGGGGGTCGAGAGACCCAGTACTTC,CASSPRLAGGRETQYF
TRBV11-2,TRBJ2-1,TRBD2,.,TGTGCCAGCAGCATCCGACTAGCGGGACCAAGGGAGCAGTTCTTC,CASSIRLAGPREQFF
TRBV5-3,TRBJ1-5,TRBD1,.,TGTGCCAGAAGCCATCGGGGGACAGATAGCAATCAGCCCCAGCATTTT,CARSHRGTDSNQPQHF
TRBV5-1,TRBJ2-1,.,.,TGCGCCAGCAGCTCGGACATCCTGAGCTCCTACAATGAGCAGTTCTTC,CASSSDILSSYNEQFF